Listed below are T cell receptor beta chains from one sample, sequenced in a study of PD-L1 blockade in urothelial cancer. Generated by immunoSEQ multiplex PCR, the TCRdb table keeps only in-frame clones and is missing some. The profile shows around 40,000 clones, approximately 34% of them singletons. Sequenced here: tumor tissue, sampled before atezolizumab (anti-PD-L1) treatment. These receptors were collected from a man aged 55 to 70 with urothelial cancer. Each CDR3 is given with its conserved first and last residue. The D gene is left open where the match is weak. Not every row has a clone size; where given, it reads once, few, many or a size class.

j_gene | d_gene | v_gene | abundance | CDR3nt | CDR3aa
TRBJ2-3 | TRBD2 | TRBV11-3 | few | TGTGCCAGCAGCTTAGAGGGACTAGCGGGTAATACGCAGTATTTT | CASSLEGLAGNTQYF
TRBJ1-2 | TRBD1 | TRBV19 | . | TGTGCCAGTAGTATAGGCCATCAGGGGGATGGCTACACCTTC | CASSIGHQGDGYTF
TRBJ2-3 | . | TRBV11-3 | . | TGTGCCAGCAGCTTAGGACAGTCCCTCACAGATACGCAGTATTTT | CASSLGQSLTDTQYF
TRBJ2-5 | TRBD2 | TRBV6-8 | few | TGTGCCAGCAAACCCCTCGGGACTAGCGGGCACCAAGAGACCCAGTACTTC | CASKPLGTSGHQETQYF
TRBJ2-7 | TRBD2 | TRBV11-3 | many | TGTGCCAGCAGCCAAGCCGGGACTAGAAATGTGCAGTACTTC | CASSQAGTRNVQYF
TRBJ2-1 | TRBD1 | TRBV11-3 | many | TGTGCCAGCAGCTTGGGGACAGGGGGCGAGGGGCAGTTCTTC | CASSLGTGGEGQFF
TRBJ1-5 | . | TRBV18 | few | TGTGCCAGCTCACCCGAACGGGAACCCCTTTATCAGCCCCAGCATTTT | CASSPEREPLYQPQHF
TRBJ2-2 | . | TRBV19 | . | TGTGCCAGTAGTATAGCATCGTCTACGACGAACACCGGGGAGCTGTTTTTT | CASSIASSTTNTGELFF
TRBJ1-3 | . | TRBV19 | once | TGTGCCAGTTCTAGGACTCGTGACTCTGGAAACACCATATATTTT | CASSRTRDSGNTIYF
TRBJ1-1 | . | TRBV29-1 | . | TGCAGCGTTTTAGCCTCAGGAGGGGAAGCTTTCTTT | CSVLASGGEAFF
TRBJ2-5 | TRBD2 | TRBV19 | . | TGTGCCAGTAATATTTCGGCTAGCGGGAGAGAGACCCAGTACTTC | CASNISASGRETQYF
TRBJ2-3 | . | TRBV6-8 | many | TGTGCCAGCAGTGCAGATGACAGGAGCACAGATACGCAGTATTTT | CASSADDRSTDTQYF
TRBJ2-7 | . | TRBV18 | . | TGTGCCAGCTCACCCGTCCCTGTTGGATCCTACGAGCAGTACTTC | CASSPVPVGSYEQYF
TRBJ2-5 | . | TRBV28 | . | TGTGCCAGCGCGTTGATCCAAGAGACCCAGTACTTC | CASALIQETQYF
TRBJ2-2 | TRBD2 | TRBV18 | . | TGTGCCAGCTCACCGCCAGGGAGGGACACCGGGGAGCTGTTTTTT | CASSPPGRDTGELFF
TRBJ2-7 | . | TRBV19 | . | TGTGCCAGTAGTATAGATTCTCAATGGCGGAGCGGCTCCTACGAGCAGTACTTC | CASSIDSQWRSGSYEQYF
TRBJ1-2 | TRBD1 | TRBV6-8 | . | TGTGCCAGCAGTTGGGACAGTTCCTATGGCTACACCTTC | CASSWDSSYGYTF
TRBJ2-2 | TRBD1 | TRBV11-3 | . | TGTGCCAGCAGCCTAAAGGGACAGGGGTATGCGAGGGGCACCGGGGAGCTGTTTTTT | CASSLKGQGYARGTGELFF
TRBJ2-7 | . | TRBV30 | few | TGTGCCTGGAGTGTTGGAGGGACCTCCTACGAGCAGTACTTC | CAWSVGGTSYEQYF
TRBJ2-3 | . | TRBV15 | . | TGTGCCACCAGCAGAGGGAACAAGGGAGGAAGTATCACAGATACGCAGTATTTT | CATSRGNKGGSITDTQYF
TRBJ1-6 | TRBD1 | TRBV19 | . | TGTGCCAGTAGTGGACAGGGGCTCTCACCCCTCCACTTT | CASSGQGLSPLHF
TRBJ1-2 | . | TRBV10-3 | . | TGTGCCTTACAAACAGGGAATTTATACACCTATGGCTACACCTTC | CALQTGNLYTYGYTF
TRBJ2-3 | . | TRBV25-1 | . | TGTGCCAGCAGTAGGACGACCTCCGACGCAGATACGCAGTATTTT | CASSRTTSDADTQYF
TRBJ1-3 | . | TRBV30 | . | TGTGCCTCGGCAATGTGGGGAAACACCATATATTTT | CASAMWGNTIYF
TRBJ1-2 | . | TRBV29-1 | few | TGCAGCGTTGAAGAACCCTCCTCCGGGACACCAAACTATGGCTACACCTTC | CSVEEPSSGTPNYGYTF
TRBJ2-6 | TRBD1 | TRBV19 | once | TGTGCCAGTAGTCCAGGACAGGGGGCTTCAGCTGGGGCCAACGTCCTGACTTTC | CASSPGQGASAGANVLTF
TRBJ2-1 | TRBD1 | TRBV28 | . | TGTGCCAGCAGGTATACAGGGGGCGCGGGCTCCTACAATGAGCAGTTCTTC | CASRYTGGAGSYNEQFF
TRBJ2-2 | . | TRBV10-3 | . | TGTGCCGCAAGGGGGTCGACGGGGGAGCTGTTTTTT | CAARGSTGELFF